The rows below give T cell receptor beta chains drawn from one sample of a study of blood T cell repertoires in COVID-19. Here immunoSEQ multiplex PCR was the method, and the copy in TCRdb shows in-frame clones only, minus some. The sample holds 70,000 to 80,000 clones; around nine tenths are singletons and the top ten take approximately 14%. The sample consisted of peripheral blood. The receptors come from a woman aged 55 to 70 with acute or convalescent COVID-19. The conserved cysteine and the conserved F or W are not part of the CDR3 here.

CDR3 length: 13
J gene: TRBJ2-1
V gene: TRBV7-2
CDR3 protein: ASSEDSRVSDEQF

CDR3 length: 13
J gene: TRBJ2-5
V gene: TRBV7-6
CDR3 protein: ASSSRQGAVETQY

CDR3 length: 16
J gene: TRBJ1-6
V gene: TRBV18
CDR3 protein: ASSPERQGSSYNSPLH

CDR3 length: 13
J gene: TRBJ1-5
V gene: TRBV7-9
CDR3 protein: ASSPYAGSSQPQH

CDR3 length: 13
J gene: TRBJ2-3
V gene: TRBV19
CDR3 protein: ASSIAGVLTDTQY

CDR3 length: 10
J gene: TRBJ1-1
V gene: TRBV6-5
CDR3 protein: ASSYVQGEAF

CDR3 length: 12
J gene: TRBJ1-4
V gene: TRBV19
CDR3 protein: ASSIRQTNEKLF

CDR3 length: 15
J gene: TRBJ2-2
V gene: TRBV19
CDR3 protein: ASSIDKDRVGTGELF

CDR3 length: 12
J gene: TRBJ2-2
V gene: TRBV5-1
CDR3 protein: ASSPSSNTGELF

CDR3 length: 15
J gene: TRBJ1-6
V gene: TRBV5-1
CDR3 protein: ASSPAGDRVGNSPLH

CDR3 length: 13
J gene: TRBJ1-2
V gene: TRBV20-1
CDR3 protein: SASFYGTGLVGYT

CDR3 length: 11
J gene: TRBJ1-1
V gene: TRBV14
CDR3 protein: ASSQGWGPEAF

CDR3 length: 13
J gene: TRBJ1-5
V gene: TRBV6-5
CDR3 protein: ASRDRVFSNQPQH

CDR3 length: 12
J gene: TRBJ2-7
V gene: TRBV7-9
CDR3 protein: ASSLAHRGYEQY

CDR3 length: 12
J gene: TRBJ1-5
V gene: TRBV6-5
CDR3 protein: ASRGQGEHQPQH

CDR3 length: 13
J gene: TRBJ2-5
V gene: TRBV4-1
CDR3 protein: ASSQERDRVETQY

CDR3 length: 11
J gene: TRBJ2-6
V gene: TRBV11-2
CDR3 protein: ASSRLTANVLT

CDR3 length: 13
J gene: TRBJ2-7
V gene: TRBV6-1
CDR3 protein: ASSEAFQGNYEQY

CDR3 length: 9
J gene: TRBJ1-1
V gene: TRBV2
CDR3 protein: ASSAFAEAF

CDR3 length: 11
J gene: TRBJ1-1
V gene: TRBV15
CDR3 protein: ATSVQGNTEAF

CDR3 length: 12
J gene: TRBJ2-5
V gene: TRBV5-1
CDR3 protein: ASSLGSSQETQY

CDR3 length: 12
J gene: TRBJ2-3
V gene: TRBV5-1
CDR3 protein: ASSAGRHPDTQY

CDR3 length: 11
J gene: TRBJ2-5
V gene: TRBV5-1
CDR3 protein: ASSLSGQETQY

CDR3 length: 11
J gene: TRBJ1-1
V gene: TRBV5-8
CDR3 protein: ASSYRGDTEAF

CDR3 length: 11
J gene: TRBJ1-2
V gene: TRBV2
CDR3 protein: ASSRQGAGGYT

CDR3 length: 12
J gene: TRBJ1-6
V gene: TRBV2
CDR3 protein: ASAPTGEASPLH

CDR3 length: 16
J gene: TRBJ1-5
V gene: TRBV5-1
CDR3 protein: ASSFLRGQPLSNQPQH

CDR3 length: 11
J gene: TRBJ1-2
V gene: TRBV6-6
CDR3 protein: ASSYSSGGGYT

CDR3 length: 11
J gene: TRBJ1-3
V gene: TRBV9
CDR3 protein: ASSVEQGNTIY

CDR3 length: 12
J gene: TRBJ1-2
V gene: TRBV5-1
CDR3 protein: ASSLAGQDYGYT